This T cell receptor beta chain emerged from a study of cytomegalovirus exposure and HLA in healthy donors. Overall study results and limits: A previous analysis found most TCR beta V segments productive roughly 87% or roughly 30% of the time.

Both 60 Vbeta primers and 13 Jbeta primers went into the PCR. Sequencing used immunoSEQ multiplex PCR; TCRdb keeps in-frame clones, though not all of them. The sample lists around 90,000 clones, about 80% occurring once. Turning to this clone: Its specificity is not known.

This CDR3 has 13 residues. Trimming cost V 6 bases and J 4 bases, with 12 bases left between them. In germline, CDR1 is MNHNY, CDR2 SVGAGI (reference sequence). The V call is TRBV6-6, the J call TRBJ1-1; D not certain. The sample consisted of PBMCs. The source is a man in his thirties or forties in good health and CMV-seronegative. The CDR3 DNA reads as TGTGCCAGCAGCCCGGTAGGAGTCACTGAAGCTTTCTTT. Its protein is CASSPVGVTEAFF.